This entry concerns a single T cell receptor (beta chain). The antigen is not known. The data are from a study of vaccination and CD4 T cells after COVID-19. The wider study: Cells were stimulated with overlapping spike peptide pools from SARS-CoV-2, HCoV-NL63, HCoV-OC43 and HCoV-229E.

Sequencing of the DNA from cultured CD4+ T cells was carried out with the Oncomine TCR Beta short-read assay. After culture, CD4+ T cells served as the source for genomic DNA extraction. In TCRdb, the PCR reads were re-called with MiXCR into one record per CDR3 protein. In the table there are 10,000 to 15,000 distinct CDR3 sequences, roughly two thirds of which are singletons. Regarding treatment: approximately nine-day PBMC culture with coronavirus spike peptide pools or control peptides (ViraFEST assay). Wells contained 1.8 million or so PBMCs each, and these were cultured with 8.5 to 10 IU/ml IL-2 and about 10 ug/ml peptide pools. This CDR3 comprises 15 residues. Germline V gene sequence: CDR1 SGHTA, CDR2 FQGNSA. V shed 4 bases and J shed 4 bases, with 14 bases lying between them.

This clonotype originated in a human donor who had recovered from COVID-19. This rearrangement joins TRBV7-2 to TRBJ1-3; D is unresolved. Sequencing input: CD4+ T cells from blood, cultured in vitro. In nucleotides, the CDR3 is TGTGCCAGCAGCTATGGCGGTTTTGAGGGAAACACCATATATTTT. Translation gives CASSYGGFEGNTIYF.